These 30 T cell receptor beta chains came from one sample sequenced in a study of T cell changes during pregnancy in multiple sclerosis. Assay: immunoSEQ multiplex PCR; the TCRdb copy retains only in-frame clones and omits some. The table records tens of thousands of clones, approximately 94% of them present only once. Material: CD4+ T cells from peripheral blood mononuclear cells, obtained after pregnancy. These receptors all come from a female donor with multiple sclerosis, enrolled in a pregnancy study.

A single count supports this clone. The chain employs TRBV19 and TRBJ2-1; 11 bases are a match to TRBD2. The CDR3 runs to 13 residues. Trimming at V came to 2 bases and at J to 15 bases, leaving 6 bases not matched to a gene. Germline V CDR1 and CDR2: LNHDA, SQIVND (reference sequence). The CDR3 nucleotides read TGTGCCAGTAGTATACGACTAGCGGGATCTGTGTTCTTC. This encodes CASSIRLAGSVFF.

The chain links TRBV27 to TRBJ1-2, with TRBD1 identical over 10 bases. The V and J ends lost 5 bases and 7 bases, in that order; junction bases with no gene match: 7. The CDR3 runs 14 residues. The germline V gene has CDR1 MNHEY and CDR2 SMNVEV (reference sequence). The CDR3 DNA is TGTGCCAGCAGTACGACGACAGGGGGCTTTGGCTACACCTTC. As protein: CASSTTTGGFGYTF.

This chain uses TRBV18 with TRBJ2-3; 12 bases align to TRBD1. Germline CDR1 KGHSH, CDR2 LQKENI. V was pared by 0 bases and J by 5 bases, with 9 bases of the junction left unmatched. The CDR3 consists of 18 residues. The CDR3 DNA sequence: TGTGCCAGCTCACCACCAGGGGCCGGGACAGGGGGCTTAGATACGCAGTATTTT. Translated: CASSPPGAGTGGLDTQYF. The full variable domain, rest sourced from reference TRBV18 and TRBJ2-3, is NAGVMQNPRHLVRRRGQEARLRCSPMKGHSHVYWYRQLPEEGLKFMVYLQKENIIDESGMPKERFSAEFPKEGPSILRIQQVVRGDSAAYFCASSPPGAGTGGLDTQYFGPGTRLTVL.

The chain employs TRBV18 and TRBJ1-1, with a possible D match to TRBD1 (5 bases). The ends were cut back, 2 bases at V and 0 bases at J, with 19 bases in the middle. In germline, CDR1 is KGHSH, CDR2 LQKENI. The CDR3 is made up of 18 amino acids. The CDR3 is CASSPWTFNLVMNTEAFF. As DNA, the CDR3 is TGTGCCAGCTCACCATGGACATTCAATTTGGTCATGAACACTGAAGCTTTCTTT.

This chain's CDR3 is CAWGLSYEQYF. The CDR3 region has the DNA TGTGCCTGGGGACTATCTTACGAGCAGTACTTC. The chain couples TRBV30 to TRBJ2-7, with D possibly TRBD2 on 6 matching bases. Germline CDR1 and CDR2: GTSNPN and SVGIG (reference sequence). The V and J ends lost 5 bases and 4 bases respectively, with 9 bases between them. The CDR3 runs to 11 residues.

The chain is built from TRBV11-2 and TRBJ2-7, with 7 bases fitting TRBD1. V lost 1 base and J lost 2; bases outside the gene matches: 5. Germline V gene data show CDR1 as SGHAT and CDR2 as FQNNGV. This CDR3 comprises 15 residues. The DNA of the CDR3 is TGTGCCAGCAGCTTAGTGAGGGGGCCAACCTACGAGCAGTACTTC. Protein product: CASSLVRGPTYEQYF.

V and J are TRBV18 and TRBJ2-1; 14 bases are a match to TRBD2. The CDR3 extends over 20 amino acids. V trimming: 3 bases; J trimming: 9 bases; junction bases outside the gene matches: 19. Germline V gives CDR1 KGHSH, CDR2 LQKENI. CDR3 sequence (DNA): TGTGCCAGCTCACCGATCCCTGGGACTATAGGACTAGCGGGAGGATCTGAGCAGTTCTTC. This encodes CASSPIPGTIGLAGGSEQFF.

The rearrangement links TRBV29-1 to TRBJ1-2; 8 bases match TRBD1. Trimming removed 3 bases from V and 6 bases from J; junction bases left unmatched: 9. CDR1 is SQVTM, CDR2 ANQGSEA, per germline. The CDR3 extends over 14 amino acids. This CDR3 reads CSVERLTGVNGYTF. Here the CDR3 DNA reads TGCAGCGTTGAGAGACTGACAGGGGTGAATGGCTACACCTTC.

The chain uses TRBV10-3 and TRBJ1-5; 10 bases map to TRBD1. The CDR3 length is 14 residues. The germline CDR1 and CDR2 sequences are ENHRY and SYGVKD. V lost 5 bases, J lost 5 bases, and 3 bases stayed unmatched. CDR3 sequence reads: CAISNGQGDQPQHF. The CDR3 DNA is TGTGCCATCAGTAATGGACAGGGGGATCAGCCCCAGCATTTT.

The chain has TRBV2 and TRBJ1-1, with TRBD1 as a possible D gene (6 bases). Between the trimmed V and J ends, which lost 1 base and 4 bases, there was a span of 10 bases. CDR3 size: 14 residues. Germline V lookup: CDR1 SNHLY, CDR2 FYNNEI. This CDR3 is CASSEGAGATEAFF. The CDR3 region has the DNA TGTGCCAGCAGTGAAGGGGCAGGGGCCACTGAAGCTTTCTTT.

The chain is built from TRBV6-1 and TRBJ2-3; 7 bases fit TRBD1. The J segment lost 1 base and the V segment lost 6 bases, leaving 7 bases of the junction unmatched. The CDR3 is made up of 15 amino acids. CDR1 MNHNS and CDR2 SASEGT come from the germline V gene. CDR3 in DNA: TGTGCCAGCAGCCGACAGGGTGGGGGCACAGATACGCAGTATTTT. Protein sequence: CASSRQGGGTDTQYF.

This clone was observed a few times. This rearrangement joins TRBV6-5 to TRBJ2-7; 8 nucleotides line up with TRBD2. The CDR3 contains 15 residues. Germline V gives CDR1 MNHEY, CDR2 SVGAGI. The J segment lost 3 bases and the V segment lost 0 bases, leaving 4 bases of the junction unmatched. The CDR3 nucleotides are TGTGCCAGCAGTTACTCAGCGGGAGCCTTCTACGAGCAGTACTTC. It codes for CASSYSAGAFYEQYF.

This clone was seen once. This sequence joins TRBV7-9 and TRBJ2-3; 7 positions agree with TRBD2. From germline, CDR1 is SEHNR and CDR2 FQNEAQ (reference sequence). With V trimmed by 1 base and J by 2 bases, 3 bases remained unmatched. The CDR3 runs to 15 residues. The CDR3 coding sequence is TGTGCCAGCAGCTTAGGGGGGGGGTTCACAGATACGCAGTATTTT. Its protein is CASSLGGGFTDTQYF. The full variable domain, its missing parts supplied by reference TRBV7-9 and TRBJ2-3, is DTGVSQNPRHKITKRGQNVTFRCDPISEHNRLYWYRQTLGQGPEFLTYFQNEAQLEKSRLLSDRFSAERPKGSFSTLEIQRTEQGDSAMYLCASSLGGGFTDTQYFGPGTRLTVL.

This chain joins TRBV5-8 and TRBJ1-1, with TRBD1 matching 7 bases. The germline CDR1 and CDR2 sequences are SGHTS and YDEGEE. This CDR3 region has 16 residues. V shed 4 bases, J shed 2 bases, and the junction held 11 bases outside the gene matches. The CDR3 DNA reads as TGTGCCAGCAGCCGCTGGGCAGGGGGAGAAAACACTGAAGCTTTCTTT. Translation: CASSRWAGGENTEAFF. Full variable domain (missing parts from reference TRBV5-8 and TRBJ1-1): EAGVTQSPTHLIKTRGQQATLRCSPISGHTSVYWYQQALGLGLQFLLWYDEGEERNRGNFPPRFSGRQFPNYSSELNVNALELEDSALYLCASSRWAGGENTEAFFGQGTRLTVV.

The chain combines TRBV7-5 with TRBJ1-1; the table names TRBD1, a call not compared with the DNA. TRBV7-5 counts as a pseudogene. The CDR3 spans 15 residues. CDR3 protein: CVRSGRQPRKTEAFF. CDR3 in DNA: TGTGTCAGAAGCGGCAGACAGCCCCGTAAGACTGAAGCTTTCTTT.

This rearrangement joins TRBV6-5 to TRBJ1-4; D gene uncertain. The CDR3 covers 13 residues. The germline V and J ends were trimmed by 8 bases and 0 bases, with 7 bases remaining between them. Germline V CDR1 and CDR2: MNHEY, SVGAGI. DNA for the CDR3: TGTGCCAGCGGCAGGTCAACTAATGAAAAACTGTTTTTT. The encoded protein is CASGRSTNEKLFF.

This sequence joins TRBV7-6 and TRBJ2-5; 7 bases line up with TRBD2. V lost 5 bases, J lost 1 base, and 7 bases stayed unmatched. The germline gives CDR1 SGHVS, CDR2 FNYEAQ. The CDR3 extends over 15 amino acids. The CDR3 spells CASSPIWEGQETQYF. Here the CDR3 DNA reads TGTGCCAGCAGCCCCATCTGGGAGGGCCAAGAGACCCAGTACTTC.

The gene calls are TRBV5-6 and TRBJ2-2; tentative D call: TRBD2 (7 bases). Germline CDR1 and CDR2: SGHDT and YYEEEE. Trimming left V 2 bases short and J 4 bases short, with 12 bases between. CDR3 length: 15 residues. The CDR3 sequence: CASSLQGGGTGELFF. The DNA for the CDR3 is TGTGCCAGCAGCTTACAGGGAGGGGGCACCGGGGAGCTGTTTTTT.

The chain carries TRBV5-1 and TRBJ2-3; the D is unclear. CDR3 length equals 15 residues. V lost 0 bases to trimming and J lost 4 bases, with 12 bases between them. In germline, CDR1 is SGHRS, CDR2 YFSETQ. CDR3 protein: CASSLARPPPDTQYF. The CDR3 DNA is TGCGCCAGCAGCTTGGCCAGGCCCCCCCCAGATACGCAGTATTTT.

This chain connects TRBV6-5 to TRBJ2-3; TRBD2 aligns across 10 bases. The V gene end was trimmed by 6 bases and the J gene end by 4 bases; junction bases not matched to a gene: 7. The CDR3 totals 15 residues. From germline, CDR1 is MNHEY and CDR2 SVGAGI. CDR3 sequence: CASRRGLAASDTQYF. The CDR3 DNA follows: TGTGCCAGCAGGAGAGGACTAGCGGCATCAGATACGCAGTATTTT.

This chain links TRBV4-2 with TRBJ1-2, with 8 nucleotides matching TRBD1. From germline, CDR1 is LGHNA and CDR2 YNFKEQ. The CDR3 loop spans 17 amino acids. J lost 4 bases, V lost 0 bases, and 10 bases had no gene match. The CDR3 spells CASSQDSQQGGSYGYTF. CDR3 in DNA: TGTGCCAGCAGCCAAGATTCCCAACAGGGGGGAAGCTATGGCTACACCTTC.

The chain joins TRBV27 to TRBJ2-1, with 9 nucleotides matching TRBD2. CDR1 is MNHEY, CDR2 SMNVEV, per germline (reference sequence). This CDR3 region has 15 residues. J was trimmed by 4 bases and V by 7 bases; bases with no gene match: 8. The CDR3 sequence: CASNHLAGAYNEQFF. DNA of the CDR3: TGTGCCAGCAACCATTTAGCGGGAGCTTACAATGAGCAGTTCTTC.

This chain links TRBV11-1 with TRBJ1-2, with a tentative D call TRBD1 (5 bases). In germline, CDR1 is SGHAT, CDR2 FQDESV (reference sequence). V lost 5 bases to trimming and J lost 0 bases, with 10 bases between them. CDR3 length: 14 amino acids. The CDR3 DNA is TGTGCCAGCAGCGCCAGGGAAACTAACTATGGCTACACCTTC. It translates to CASSARETNYGYTF. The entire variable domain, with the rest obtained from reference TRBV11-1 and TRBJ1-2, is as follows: EAEVAQSPRYKITEKSQAVAFWCDPISGHATLYWYRQILGQGPELLVQFQDESVVDDSQLPKDRFSAERLKGVDSTLKIQPAELGDSAMYLCASSARETNYGYTFGSGTRLTVV.

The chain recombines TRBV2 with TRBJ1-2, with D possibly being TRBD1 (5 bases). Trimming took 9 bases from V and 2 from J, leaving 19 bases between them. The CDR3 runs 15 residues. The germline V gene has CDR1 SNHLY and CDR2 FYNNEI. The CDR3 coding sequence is TGTGCCAGTCACGAAGGGCAGGGAGGAAACTATGGCTACACCTTC. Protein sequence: CASHEGQGGNYGYTF.

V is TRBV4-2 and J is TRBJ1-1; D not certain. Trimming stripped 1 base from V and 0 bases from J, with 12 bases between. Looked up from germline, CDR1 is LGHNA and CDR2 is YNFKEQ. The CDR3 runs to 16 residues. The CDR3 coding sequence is TGTGCCAGCAGCCAAGTACTCGGGGAAATGAACACTGAAGCTTTCTTT. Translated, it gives CASSQVLGEMNTEAFF.

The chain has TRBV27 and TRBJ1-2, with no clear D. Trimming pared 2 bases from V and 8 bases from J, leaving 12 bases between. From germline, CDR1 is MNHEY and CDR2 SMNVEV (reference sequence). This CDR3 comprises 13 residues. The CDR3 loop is CASSLEARGGYTF. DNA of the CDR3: TGTGCCAGCAGTTTAGAAGCCCGGGGAGGCTACACCTTC.

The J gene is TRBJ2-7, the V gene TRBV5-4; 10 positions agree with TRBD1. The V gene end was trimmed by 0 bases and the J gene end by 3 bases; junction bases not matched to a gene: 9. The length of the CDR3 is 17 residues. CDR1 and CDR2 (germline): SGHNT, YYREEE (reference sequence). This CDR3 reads CASSLGGGTGADYEQYF. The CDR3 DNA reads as TGTGCCAGCAGCTTGGGTGGGGGGACAGGGGCGGACTACGAGCAGTACTTC.

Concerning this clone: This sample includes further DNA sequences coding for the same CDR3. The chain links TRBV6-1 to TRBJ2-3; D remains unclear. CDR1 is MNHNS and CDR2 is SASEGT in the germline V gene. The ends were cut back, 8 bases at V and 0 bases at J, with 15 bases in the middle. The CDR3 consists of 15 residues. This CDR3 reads CASGSARASTDTQYF. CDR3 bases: TGTGCCAGCGGAAGCGCGAGAGCTAGCACAGATACGCAGTATTTT.

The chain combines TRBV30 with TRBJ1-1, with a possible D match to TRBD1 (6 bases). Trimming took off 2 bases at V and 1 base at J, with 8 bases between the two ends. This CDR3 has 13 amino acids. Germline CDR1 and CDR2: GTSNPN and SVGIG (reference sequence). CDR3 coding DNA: TGTGCCTGGAGTATGGGACAGAACACTGAAGCTTTCTTT. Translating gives CAWSMGQNTEAFF.

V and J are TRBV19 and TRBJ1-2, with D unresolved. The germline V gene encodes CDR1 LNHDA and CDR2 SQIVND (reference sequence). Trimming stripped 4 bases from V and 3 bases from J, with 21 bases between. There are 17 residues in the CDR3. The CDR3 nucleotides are TGTGCCAGTAGTACTCCCCTCCCCCCGCGGGCCTACTATGGCTACACCTTC. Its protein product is CASSTPLPPRAYYGYTF.